The clone carrying this TCR beta chain occurred a few times. What it binds is not known. The source of the sample is a study of somatic mutations in cytotoxic T cells in rheumatoid arthritis. Across the study: At nearly 100% purity, some V beta antibody-stained T-cell populations were flow-sorted, and these included V beta1+ cells that were sequenced for TCRB. The study, taken as a whole, reports: CD8+ clonality increased with age in rheumatoid arthritis patients but not in healthy controls. A largest CD8+ clone above 20% of CD8+ cells occurred in about an eighth of the 65 patients.

CDR3 size: 12 residues. Deletions cut 1 base from V and 8 bases from J, with 6 bases between. Germline V lookup: CDR1 LNHDA, CDR2 SQIVND (reference sequence). This table comes from immunoSEQ multiplex PCR, and its TCRdb copy is limited to in-frame clones, with some not included. The sample comprises over a thousand clones, roughly 72% of which are singletons, and 11% to 15% rests with the top ten. The gene calls are TRBV19 and TRBJ1-5; D is possibly TRBD1 (5 bases). Source material: CD8+ T cells sorted from blood. This sequence originates from an adult with rheumatoid arthritis. The CDR3 DNA reads TGTGCCAGTAGTATAGGGGGGAAGCCCCAGCATTTT. Protein product: CASSIGGKPQHF.